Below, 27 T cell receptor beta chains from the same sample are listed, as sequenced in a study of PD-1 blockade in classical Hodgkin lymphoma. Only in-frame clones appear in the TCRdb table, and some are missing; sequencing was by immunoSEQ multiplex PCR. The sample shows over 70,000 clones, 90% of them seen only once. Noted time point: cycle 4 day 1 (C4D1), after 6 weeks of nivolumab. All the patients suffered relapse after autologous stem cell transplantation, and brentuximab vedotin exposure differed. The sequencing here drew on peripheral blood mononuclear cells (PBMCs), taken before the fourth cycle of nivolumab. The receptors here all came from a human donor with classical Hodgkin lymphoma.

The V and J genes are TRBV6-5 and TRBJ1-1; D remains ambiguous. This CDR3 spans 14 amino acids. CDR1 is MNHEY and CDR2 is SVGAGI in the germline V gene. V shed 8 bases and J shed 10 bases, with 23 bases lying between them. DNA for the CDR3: TGTGCCAGCCTAATTAGTAAGGACGGTTTCGGAGCTTTCTTT. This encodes CASLISKDGFGAFF.

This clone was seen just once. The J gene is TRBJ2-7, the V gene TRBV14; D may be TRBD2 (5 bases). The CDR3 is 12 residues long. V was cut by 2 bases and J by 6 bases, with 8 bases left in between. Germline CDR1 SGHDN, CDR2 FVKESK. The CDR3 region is CASSQSGGEQYF. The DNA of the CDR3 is TGTGCCAGCAGCCAAAGCGGAGGCGAGCAGTACTTC.

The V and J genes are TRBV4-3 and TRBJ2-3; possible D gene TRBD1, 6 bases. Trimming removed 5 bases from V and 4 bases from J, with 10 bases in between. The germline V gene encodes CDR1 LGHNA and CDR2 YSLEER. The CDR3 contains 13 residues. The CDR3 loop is CASSVRGADTQYF. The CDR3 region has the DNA TGCGCCAGCAGCGTCAGGGGCGCAGATACGCAGTATTTT.

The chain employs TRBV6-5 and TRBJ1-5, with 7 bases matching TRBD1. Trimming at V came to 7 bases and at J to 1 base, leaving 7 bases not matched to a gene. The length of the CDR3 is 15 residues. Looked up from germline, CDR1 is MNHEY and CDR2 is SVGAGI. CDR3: CASKGAGESNQPQHF. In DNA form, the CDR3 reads TGTGCCAGCAAGGGGGCCGGGGAGAGCAATCAGCCCCAGCATTTT.

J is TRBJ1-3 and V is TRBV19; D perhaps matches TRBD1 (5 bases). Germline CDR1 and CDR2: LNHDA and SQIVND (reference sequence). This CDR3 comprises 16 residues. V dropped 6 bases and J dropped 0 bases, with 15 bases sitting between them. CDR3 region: CASSPRDGASGNTIYF. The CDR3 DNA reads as TGTGCCAGTAGCCCACGGGACGGCGCCTCTGGAAACACCATATATTTT.

CDR3 sequence reads: CASSLYFGATDTQYF. In DNA form, the CDR3 reads TGTGCCAGCAGCTTATACTTCGGGGCCACAGATACGCAGTATTTT. V is TRBV7-2 and J is TRBJ2-3, with D perhaps assigned TRBD1 or TRBD2 (5 bases each). This CDR3 spans 15 amino acids. The germline V and J ends were trimmed by 2 bases and 2 bases, with 11 bases remaining between them. Germline V gene sequence: CDR1 SGHTA, CDR2 FQGNSA.

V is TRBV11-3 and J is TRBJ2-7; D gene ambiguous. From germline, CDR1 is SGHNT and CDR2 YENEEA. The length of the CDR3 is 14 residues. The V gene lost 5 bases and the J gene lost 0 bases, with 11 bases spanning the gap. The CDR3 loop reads CASSPTWGSYEQYF. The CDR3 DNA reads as TGTGCCAGCAGCCCAACCTGGGGCTCCTACGAGCAGTACTTC.

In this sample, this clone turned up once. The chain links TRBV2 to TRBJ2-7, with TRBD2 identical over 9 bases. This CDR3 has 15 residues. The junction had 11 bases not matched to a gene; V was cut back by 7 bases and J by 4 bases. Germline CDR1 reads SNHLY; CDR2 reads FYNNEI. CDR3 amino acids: CASTKGLAGLYEQYF. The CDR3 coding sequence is TGTGCCAGCACGAAGGGGCTAGCGGGGTTATACGAGCAGTACTTC.

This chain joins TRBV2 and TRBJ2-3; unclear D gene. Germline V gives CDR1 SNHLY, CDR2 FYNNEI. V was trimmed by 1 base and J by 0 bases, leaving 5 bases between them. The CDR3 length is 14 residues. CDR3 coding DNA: TGTGCCAGCAGTGAAGTTGGTAGCACAGATACGCAGTATTTT. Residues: CASSEVGSTDTQYF.

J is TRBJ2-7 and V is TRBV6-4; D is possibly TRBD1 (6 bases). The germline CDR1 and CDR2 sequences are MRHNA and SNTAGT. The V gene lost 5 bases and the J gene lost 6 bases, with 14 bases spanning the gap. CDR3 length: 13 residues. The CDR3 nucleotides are TGTGCCAGCAGTCCCAGCAGGGGCGGCGAGCAGTACTTC. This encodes CASSPSRGGEQYF.

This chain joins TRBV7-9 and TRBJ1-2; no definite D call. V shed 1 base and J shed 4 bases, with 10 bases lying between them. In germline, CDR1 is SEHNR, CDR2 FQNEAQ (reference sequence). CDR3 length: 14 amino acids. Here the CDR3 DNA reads TGTGCCAGCAGCTTAGACCAGTCAGTCTATGGCTACACCTTC. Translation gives CASSLDQSVYGYTF.

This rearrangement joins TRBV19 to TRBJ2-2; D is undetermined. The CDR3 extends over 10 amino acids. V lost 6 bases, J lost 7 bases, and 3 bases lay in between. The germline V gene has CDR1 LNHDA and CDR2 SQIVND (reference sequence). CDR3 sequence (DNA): TGTGCCAGTAGAGGCGGGGAGCTGTTTTTT. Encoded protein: CASRGGELFF. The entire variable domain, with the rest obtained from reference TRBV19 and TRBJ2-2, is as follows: DGGITQSPKYLFRKEGQNVTLSCEQNLNHDAMYWYRQDPGQGLRLIYYSQIVNDFQKGDIAEGYSVSREKKESFPLTVTSAQKNPTAFYLCASRGGELFFGEGSRLTVL.

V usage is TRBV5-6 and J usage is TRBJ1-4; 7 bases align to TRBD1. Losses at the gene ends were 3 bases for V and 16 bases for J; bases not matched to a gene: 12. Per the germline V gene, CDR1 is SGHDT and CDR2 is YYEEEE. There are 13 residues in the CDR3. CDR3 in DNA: TGTGCCAGCAGCTCCTCCGTCGGAGGGACAGAGTTTTTT. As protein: CASSSSVGGTEFF.

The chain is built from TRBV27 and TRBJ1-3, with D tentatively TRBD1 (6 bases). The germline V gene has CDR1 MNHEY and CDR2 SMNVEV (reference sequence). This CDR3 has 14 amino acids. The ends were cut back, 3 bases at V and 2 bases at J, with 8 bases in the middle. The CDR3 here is CASSFAGAGNTIYF. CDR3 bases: TGTGCCAGCAGTTTCGCAGGGGCTGGAAACACCATATATTTT.

CDR3 nucleotides: TGTGCCAGCAGTCACCAAAGGGATTATTTCTCTGGAAACACCATATATTTT. Amino acids: CASSHQRDYFSGNTIYF. The chain joins TRBV2 to TRBJ1-3; D uncertain. Germline CDR1 SNHLY, CDR2 FYNNEI. V shed 5 bases and J shed 0 bases, with 17 bases lying between them. The CDR3 spans 17 residues. Filled out from reference TRBV2 and TRBJ1-3, the complete variable domain reads EPEVTQTPSHQVTQMGQEVILRCVPISNHLYFYWYRQILGQKVEFLVSFYNNEISEKSEIFDDQFSVERPDGSNFTLKIRSTKLEDSAMYFCASSHQRDYFSGNTIYFGEGSWLTVV.

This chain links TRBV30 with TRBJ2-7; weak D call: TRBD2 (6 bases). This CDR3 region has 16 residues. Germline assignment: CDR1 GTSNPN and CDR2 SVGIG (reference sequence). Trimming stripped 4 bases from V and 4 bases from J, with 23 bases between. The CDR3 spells CAWIRRATPGPYEQYF. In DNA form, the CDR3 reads TGTGCCTGGATCAGGAGGGCGACCCCCGGACCGTACGAGCAGTACTTC.

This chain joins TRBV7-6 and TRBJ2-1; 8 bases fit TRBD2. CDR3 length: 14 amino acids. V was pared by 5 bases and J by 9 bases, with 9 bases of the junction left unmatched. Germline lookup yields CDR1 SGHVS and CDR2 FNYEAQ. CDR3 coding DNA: TGTGCCAGCAGCATGAGCGGGGGATGGAGTGAGCAGTTCTTC. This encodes CASSMSGGWSEQFF.

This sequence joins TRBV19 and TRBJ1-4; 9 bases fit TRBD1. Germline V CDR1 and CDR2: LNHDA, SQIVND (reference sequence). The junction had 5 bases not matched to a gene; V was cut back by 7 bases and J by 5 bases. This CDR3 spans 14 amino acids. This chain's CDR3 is CASTPTGGNEKLFF. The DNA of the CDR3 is TGTGCCAGTACCCCGACAGGGGGAAATGAAAAACTGTTTTTT.

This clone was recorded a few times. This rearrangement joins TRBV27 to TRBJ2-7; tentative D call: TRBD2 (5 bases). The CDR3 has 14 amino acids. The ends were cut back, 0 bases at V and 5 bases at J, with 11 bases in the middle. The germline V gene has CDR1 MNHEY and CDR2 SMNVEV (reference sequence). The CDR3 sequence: CASSLSLGVHEQYF. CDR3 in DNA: TGTGCCAGCAGTTTATCGCTGGGAGTCCACGAGCAGTACTTC.

In nucleotides, the CDR3 is TGTGCCAGCATTCGTCTAGCGGGTAACGACCAAGAGACCCAGTACTTC. This gives the protein CASIRLAGNDQETQYF. The chain joins TRBV7-9 to TRBJ2-5, with TRBD2 matching 8 bases. With 7 bases clipped from V and 0 bases from J, the junction kept 10 bases outside the gene matches. Germline V gene sequence: CDR1 SEHNR, CDR2 FQNEAQ (reference sequence). The CDR3 has 16 residues. Based on the CDR3 plus reference TRBV7-9 and TRBJ2-5, the full variable domain is DTGVSQNPRHKITKRGQNVTFRCDPISEHNRLYWYRQTLGQGPEFLTYFQNEAQLEKSRLLSDRFSAERPKGSFSTLEIQRTEQGDSAMYLCASIRLAGNDQETQYFGPGTRLLVL.

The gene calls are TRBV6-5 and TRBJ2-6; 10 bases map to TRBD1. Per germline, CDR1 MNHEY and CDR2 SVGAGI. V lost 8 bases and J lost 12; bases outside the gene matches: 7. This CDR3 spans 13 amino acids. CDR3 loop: CASQTGGLSVLTF. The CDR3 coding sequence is TGTGCCAGCCAGACAGGGGGCCTGAGCGTCCTGACTTTC.

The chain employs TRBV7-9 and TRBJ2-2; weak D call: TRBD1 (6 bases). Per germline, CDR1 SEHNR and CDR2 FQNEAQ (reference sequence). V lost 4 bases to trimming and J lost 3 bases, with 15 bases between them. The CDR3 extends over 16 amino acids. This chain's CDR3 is CASSSQGNIDTGELFF. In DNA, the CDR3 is TGTGCCAGCAGCTCACAGGGAAATATAGACACCGGGGAGCTGTTTTTT.

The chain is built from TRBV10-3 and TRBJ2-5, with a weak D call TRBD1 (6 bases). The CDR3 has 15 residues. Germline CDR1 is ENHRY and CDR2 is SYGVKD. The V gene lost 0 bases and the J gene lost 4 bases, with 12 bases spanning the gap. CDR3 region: CAISESAGAGETQYF. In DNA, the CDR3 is TGTGCCATCAGTGAGTCGGCAGGGGCAGGAGAGACCCAGTACTTC.

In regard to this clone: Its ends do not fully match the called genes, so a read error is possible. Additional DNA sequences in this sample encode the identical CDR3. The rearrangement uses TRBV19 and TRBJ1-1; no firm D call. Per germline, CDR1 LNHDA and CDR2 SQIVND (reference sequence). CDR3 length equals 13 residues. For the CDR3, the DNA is TGTGCCAGTAGTTTAGACGGTAACACTGAAGCTTTCTTT. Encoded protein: CASSLDGNTEAFF.

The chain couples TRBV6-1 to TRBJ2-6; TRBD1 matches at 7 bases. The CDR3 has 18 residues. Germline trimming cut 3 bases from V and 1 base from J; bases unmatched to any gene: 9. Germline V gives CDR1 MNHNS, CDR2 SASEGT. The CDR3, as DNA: TGTGCCAGCAGTGATTCCCGACAGGGTAGGTCTGGGGCCAACGTCCTGACTTTC. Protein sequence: CASSDSRQGRSGANVLTF.

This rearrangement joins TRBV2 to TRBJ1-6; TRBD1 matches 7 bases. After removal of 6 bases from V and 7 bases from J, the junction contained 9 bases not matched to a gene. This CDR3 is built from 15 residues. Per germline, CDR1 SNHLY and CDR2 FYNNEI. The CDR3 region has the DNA TGTGCCAGCAGCATCTGGGACAGCCCCAATTCACCCCTCCACTTT. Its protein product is CASSIWDSPNSPLHF.

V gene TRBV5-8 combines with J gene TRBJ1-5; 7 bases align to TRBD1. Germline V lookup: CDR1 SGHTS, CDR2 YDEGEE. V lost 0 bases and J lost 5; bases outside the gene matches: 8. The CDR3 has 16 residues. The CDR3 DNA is TGTGCCAGCAGCTTGGCGACAGGGTTGCAGGATCAGCCCCAGCATTTT. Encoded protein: CASSLATGLQDQPQHF.